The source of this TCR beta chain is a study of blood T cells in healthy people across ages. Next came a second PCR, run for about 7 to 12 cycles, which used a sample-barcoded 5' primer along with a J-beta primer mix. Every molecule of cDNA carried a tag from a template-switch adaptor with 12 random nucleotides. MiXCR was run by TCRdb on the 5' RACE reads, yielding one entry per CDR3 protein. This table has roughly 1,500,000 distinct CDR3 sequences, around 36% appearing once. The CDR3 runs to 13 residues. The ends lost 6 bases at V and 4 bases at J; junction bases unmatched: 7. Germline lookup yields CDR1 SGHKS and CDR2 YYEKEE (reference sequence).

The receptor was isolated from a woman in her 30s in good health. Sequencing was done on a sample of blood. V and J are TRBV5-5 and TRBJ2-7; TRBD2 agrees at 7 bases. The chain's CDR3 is CASNWEGSYEQYF. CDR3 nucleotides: TGTGCCAGCAACTGGGAGGGTTCTTACGAGCAGTACTTC.